A selection of T cell receptor beta chains follows, all from one sample in a study of blood T cells in healthy people across ages. TCRdb recomputed calls from the 5' RACE reads with MiXCR, one row per CDR3 protein. Here the sample spans 1.5 million to 2 million distinct CDR3 sequences, 25% to 30% being singletons. The sample was blood. The receptor source for this set is a woman aged 25 to 45 in good health. Both conserved end residues are part of each CDR3. D genes are given only for firm matches. Clone size is not always given. Where it is, it says once, few, many or a class for expanded clones.

TRBV11-2	.	.	TRBJ2-5	TGTGCCAGCGGCTACCCGACTAGGGGGGAGACCCAGTACTTC	CASGYPTRGETQYF
TRBV12-3/TRBV12-4	.	many	TRBJ2-7	TGTGCCAGCAGTTTAGGTTACAATGAGCAGTACTTC	CASSLGYNEQYF
TRBV4-2	.	.	TRBJ2-5	TGTGCCAGCAGCCAAGATGCTCGGAGGGAAGAGACCCAGTACTTC	CASSQDARREETQYF
TRBV3-1	.	.	TRBJ2-1	TGTGCCAGCAGCCGAGTGGGCGGGGCTTACAATGAGCAGTTCTTC	CASSRVGGAYNEQFF
TRBV7-2	.	.	TRBJ1-1	TGTGCCAGCAGCTTGAGGGGACCCACCAACACTGAAGCTTTCTTT	CASSLRGPTNTEAFF
TRBV5-1	.	.	TRBJ2-7	TGCGCCAGCAGCCCGGCGGCTACCTACGAGCAGTACTTC	CASSPAATYEQYF
TRBV29-1	.	.	TRBJ2-1	TGCAGCGTTGAAAGGTTTGAAGGGACGGTAAACAATGAGCAGTTCTTC	CSVERFEGTVNNEQFF
TRBV6-6	.	.	TRBJ2-7	TGTGCCAGCAGTTATAGAAACCAAGAGACTCAGTACTTC	CASSYRNQETQYF
TRBV12-3/TRBV12-4	TRBD2	.	TRBJ2-1	TGTGCCAGCAGTTTGGGACTAGCGGACTACACTGAGCAGTTCTTC	CASSLGLADYTEQFF
TRBV18	TRBD1	few	TRBJ2-7	TGTGCCAGCTCACAAGGGGGCAACGTCTACGAGCAGTACTTC	CASSQGGNVYEQYF
TRBV2	.	.	TRBJ1-5	TGTGCCAGCAGCCCAACAGGGTTAACCCAGCATTTT	CASSPTGLTQHF
TRBV13	TRBD2	.	TRBJ2-1	TGTGCCAGCAGCTTAGGAGGAGCGGGAGTATCGTTCAATGAGCAGTTCTTC	CASSLGGAGVSFNEQFF
TRBV12-3/TRBV12-4	.	few	TRBJ1-2	TGTGCCAGCACCACAAGCCCCAACTATGGCTACACCTTC	CASTTSPNYGYTF
TRBV7-9	TRBD2	few	TRBJ2-1	TGTGCCAGCAGCTCCGCCGGGACTAGATCCCTCAATGAGCAGTTCTTC	CASSSAGTRSLNEQFF
TRBV9	.	.	TRBJ2-4	TGTGCCAGCAGCGTAGACAGGCCCCGAAGTCGAAACATTCAGTACTTC	CASSVDRPRSRNIQYF
TRBV7-2	TRBD1	.	TRBJ2-1	TGTGTCAGCAGCACCCGGGACAGGGGGATTAATGAGCAGTTCTTC	CVSSTRDRGINEQFF
TRBV19	.	.	TRBJ1-2	TGTGCCAGTGCCTTCGACAGGAGTAATGACTATGGCTACACCTTC	CASAFDRSNDYGYTF
TRBV11-2	TRBD2	.	TRBJ2-3	TGTGCCAGCAGCTTTACGAAGACTAGCGGGAGTGCAGATACGCAGTATTTT	CASSFTKTSGSADTQYF
TRBV2	.	many	TRBJ1-2	TGTGCCAGCAGCGGACAGTCCTATGGCTACACCTTC	CASSGQSYGYTF
TRBV7-3	.	.	TRBJ1-4	TGTGCCAGCAGCCCGGGTCTAGCAACTAATGAAAAACTGTTTTTT	CASSPGLATNEKLFF
TRBV7-9	TRBD2	.	TRBJ2-3	TGTGCCACCACCTCTAGCGGGAACACAGATACGCAGTATTTT	CATTSSGNTDTQYF
TRBV29-1	TRBD2	.	TRBJ2-5	TGCAGCGTTGAGCCGGGGGGTCATGAGCAGTACTTC	CSVEPGGHEQYF
TRBV7-2	.	many	TRBJ1-2	TGTGCCAGCAGCATGAAACGGCTAGGCTATGGCTACACCTTC	CASSMKRLGYGYTF
TRBV6-6	.	few	TRBJ2-3	TGTGCCAGCAGTTACCGGTCGGGCGCAGATACGCAGTATTTT	CASSYRSGADTQYF
TRBV10-3	.	.	TRBJ2-7	TGTGCCATCAGGTATATTCACACAGGGCCCCATGAGCAGTACTTC	CAIRYIHTGPHEQYF
TRBV20-1	.	.	TRBJ2-1	TGCAGTGCTAGAGATTGGGGGCGGGAGTGGAACAATGAGCAGTTCTTC	CSARDWGREWNNEQFF
TRBV5-1	TRBD1	.	TRBJ2-3	TGCGCCAGCATACCGACAGGGGGCCTTGATACGCAGTATTTT	CASIPTGGLDTQYF
TRBV12-3/TRBV12-4	.	.	TRBJ2-7	TGTGCCAGCACTTACTCGGGGGACGGGGAGCAGTACTTC	CASTYSGDGEQYF
TRBV20-1	.	.	TRBJ2-3	TGCAGTGCTAGAGGGCGGGCGGGGATTGCAAGAGATACGCAGTATTTT	CSARGRAGIARDTQYF
TRBV10-3	TRBD2	once	TRBJ2-3	TGTGCCATCACTTCGGGGACTAGCGAGATCGATACGCAGTATTTT	CAITSGTSEIDTQYF
TRBV6-6	TRBD1	.	TRBJ2-2	TGTGCCAGCAGTTTGACAGGGGACACCGGGGAGCTGTTTTTT	CASSLTGDTGELFF
TRBV4-2	TRBD1	.	TRBJ1-1	TGTGCCAGCAGCCAAGATCGATCACAGGGGGGATTGAGGACTGAAGCTTTCTTT	CASSQDRSQGGLRTEAFF
TRBV20-1	.	many	TRBJ2-7	TGCAGTGCTCCCGGCGGGGAATCCTACGAGCAGTACTTC	CSAPGGESYEQYF
TRBV12-3/TRBV12-4	TRBD1	few	TRBJ1-2	TGTGCCAGCAGTCCTATCAGGGGACAGGGTAATGGCTACACCTTC	CASSPIRGQGNGYTF
TRBV4-3	.	.	TRBJ2-1	TGCGCCAGCAGCCAAAATGAGGGGGGTGCCTACAATGAGCAGTTCTTC	CASSQNEGGAYNEQFF
TRBV2	.	few	TRBJ2-7	TGTGCCAGCAGTGACCCCAGGGCAGGGGAGCAGTACTTC	CASSDPRAGEQYF
TRBV12-3/TRBV12-4	TRBD2	few	TRBJ2-1	TGTGCCAGCAGTTTCGCGGGAGCGGTGGGGCAGTTCTTC	CASSFAGAVGQFF